This TCR beta chain was captured by sequencing in a study of siplizumab effects on memory and regulatory T cells. The CDR3 extends over 13 amino acids. Germline V CDR1 and CDR2: SGHRS, YFSETQ. With 5 bases clipped from V and 8 bases from J, the junction kept 9 bases outside the gene matches. Study conclusions and caveats: Naive T cells appeared more varied than memory cells and looked like key alloresponse contributors. A naive or memory phenotype could not be assigned to roughly 80-97% of the proliferating CD4+ or CD8+ clones. Among alloreactive clones, only a minor fraction mapped to unstimulated subsets.

TCR templates, roughly 96,000 per sample, were assayed. Method: immunoSEQ multiplex PCR; TCRdb's copy keeps in-frame clones and lacks some. The sample consists of about 94,000 clones, approximately 95% of them appearing once. This clone was found once. What it recognizes is unknown. V gene TRBV5-1 combines with J gene TRBJ1-1; 7 positions match TRBD1. The sequencing input was non-Treg CD4+ T cells sorted from blood. The sequence derives from a human donor in good health. The CDR3 nucleotides are TGCGCCAGCAGGCCTACAGGGGCCCGGGAAGCTTTCTTT. Its translation is CASRPTGAREAFF. Based on the CDR3 plus reference TRBV5-1 and TRBJ1-1, the full variable domain is KAGVTQTPRYLIKTRGQQVTLSCSPISGHRSVSWYQQTPGQGLQFLFEYFSETQRNKGNFPGRFSGRQFSNSRSEMNVSTLELGDSALYLCASRPTGAREAFFGQGTRLTVV.